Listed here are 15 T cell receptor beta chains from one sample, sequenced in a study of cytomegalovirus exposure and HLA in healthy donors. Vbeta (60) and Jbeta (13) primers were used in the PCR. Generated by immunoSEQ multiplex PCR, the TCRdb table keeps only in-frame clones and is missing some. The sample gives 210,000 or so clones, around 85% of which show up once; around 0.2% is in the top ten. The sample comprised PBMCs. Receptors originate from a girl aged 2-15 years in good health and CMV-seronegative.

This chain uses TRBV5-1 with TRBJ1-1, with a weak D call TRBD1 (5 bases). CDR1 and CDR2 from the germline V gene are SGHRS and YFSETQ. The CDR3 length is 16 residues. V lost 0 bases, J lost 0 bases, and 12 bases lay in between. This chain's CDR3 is CASSLDWRGVNTEAFF. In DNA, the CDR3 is TGCGCCAGCAGCTTGGACTGGCGGGGGGTGAACACTGAAGCTTTCTTT.

The CDR3 DNA follows: TGCGCCAGCAGCTTGGACAGAGCTAACTATGGCTACACCTTC. Its translation is CASSLDRANYGYTF. The V and J genes are TRBV5-1 and TRBJ1-2; D uncertain. CDR3 length: 14 amino acids. Between the trimmed V and J ends, which lost 0 bases and 0 bases, there was a span of 6 bases. Germline CDR1 and CDR2: SGHRS and YFSETQ. Complete variable domain (other parts from reference TRBV5-1 and TRBJ1-2): KAGVTQTPRYLIKTRGQQVTLSCSPISGHRSVSWYQQTPGQGLQFLFEYFSETQRNKGNFPGRFSGRQFSNSRSEMNVSTLELGDSALYLCASSLDRANYGYTFGSGTRLTVV.

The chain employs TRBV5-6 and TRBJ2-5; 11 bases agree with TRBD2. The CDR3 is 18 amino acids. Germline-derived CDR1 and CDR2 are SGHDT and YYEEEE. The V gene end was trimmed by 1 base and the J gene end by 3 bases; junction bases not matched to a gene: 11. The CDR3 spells CASSLLLAGVFPEETQYF. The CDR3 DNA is TGTGCCAGCAGCTTGTTACTAGCGGGAGTATTTCCCGAAGAGACCCAGTACTTC.

The DNA of the CDR3 is TGCGCCAGCAGCTTCCGATCACATAGGAGCTCCTACAATGAGCAGTTCTTC. Translated, it gives CASSFRSHRSSYNEQFF. The gene calls are TRBV5-1 and TRBJ2-1; D not certain. The ends were cut back, 2 bases at V and 0 bases at J, with 15 bases in the middle. CDR1 SGHRS and CDR2 YFSETQ come from the germline V gene. The CDR3 runs 17 residues.

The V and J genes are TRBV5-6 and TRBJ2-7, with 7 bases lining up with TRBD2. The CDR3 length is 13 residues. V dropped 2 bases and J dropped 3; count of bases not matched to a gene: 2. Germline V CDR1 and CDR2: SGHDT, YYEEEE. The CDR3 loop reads CASSFGLDYEQYF. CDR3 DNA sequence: TGTGCCAGCAGCTTCGGACTAGACTACGAGCAGTACTTC. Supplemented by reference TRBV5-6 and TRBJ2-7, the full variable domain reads DAGVTQSPTHLIKTRGQQVTLRCSPKSGHDTVSWYQQALGQGPQFIFQYYEEEERQRGNFPDRFSGHQFPNYSSELNVNALLLGDSALYLCASSFGLDYEQYFGPGTRLTVT.

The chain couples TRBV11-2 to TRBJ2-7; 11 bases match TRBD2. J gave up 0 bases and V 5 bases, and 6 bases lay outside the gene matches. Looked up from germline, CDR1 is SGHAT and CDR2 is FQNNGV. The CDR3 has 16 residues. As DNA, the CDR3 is TGTGCCAGCAGCCTCTCTAGCGGGAGGCCCTCCTACGAGCAGTACTTC. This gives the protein CASSLSSGRPSYEQYF.

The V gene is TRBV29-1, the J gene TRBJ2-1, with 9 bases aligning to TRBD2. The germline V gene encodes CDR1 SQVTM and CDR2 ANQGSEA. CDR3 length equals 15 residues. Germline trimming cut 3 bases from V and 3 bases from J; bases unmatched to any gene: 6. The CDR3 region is CSVDESGRFYNEQFF. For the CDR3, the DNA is TGCAGCGTTGATGAAAGCGGGAGGTTCTACAATGAGCAGTTCTTC.

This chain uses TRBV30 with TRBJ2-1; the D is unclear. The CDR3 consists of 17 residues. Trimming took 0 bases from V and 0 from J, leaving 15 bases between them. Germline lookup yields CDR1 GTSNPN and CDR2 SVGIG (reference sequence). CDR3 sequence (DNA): TGTGCCTGGAGTGTACGGAGCCCCATACTCTCCTACAATGAGCAGTTCTTC. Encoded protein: CAWSVRSPILSYNEQFF.

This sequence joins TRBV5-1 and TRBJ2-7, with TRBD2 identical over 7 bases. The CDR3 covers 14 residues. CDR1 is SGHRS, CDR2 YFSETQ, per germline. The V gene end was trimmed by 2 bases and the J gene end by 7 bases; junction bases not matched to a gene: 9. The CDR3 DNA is TGCGCCAGCAGCTTCCAGGGAGGGGAGAGAGAGCAGTACTTC. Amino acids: CASSFQGGEREQYF.

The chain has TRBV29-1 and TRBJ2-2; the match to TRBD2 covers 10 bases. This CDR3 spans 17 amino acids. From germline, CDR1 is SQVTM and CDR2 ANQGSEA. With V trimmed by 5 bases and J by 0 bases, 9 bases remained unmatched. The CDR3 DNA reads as TGCAGCGTTAGAAGTCTAGCGGGGGAATCGAACACCGGGGAGCTGTTTTTT. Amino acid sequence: CSVRSLAGESNTGELFF.

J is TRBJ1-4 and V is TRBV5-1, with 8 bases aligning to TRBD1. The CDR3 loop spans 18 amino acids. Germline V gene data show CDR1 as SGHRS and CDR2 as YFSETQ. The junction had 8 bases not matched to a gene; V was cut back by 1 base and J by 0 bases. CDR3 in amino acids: CASSLSQGGATTNEKLFF. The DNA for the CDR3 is TGCGCCAGCAGCTTGTCACAGGGGGGGGCCACAACTAATGAAAAACTGTTTTTT.

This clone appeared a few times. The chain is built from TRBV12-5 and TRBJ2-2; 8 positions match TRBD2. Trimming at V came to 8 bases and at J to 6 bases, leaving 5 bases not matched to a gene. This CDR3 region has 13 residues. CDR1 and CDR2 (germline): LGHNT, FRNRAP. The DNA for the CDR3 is TGTGCTAGTTCACGGGAGGGGGCCGGGGAGCTGTTTTTT. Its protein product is CASSREGAGELFF.

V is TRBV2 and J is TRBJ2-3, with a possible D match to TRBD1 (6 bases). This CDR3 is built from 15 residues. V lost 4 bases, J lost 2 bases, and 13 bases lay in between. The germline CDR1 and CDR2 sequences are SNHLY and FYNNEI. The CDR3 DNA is TGTGCCAGCAGTGCGCAGGGGTCCAACACAGATACGCAGTATTTT. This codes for CASSAQGSNTDTQYF. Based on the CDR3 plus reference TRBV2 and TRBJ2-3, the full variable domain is EPEVTQTPSHQVTQMGQEVILRCVPISNHLYFYWYRQILGQKVEFLVSFYNNEISEKSEIFDDQFSVERPDGSNFTLKIRSTKLEDSAMYFCASSAQGSNTDTQYFGPGTRLTVL.

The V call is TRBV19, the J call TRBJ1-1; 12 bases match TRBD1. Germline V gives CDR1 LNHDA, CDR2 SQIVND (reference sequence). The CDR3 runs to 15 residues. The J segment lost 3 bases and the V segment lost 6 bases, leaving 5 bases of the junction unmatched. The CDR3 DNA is TGTGCCAGTAGGGGGACAGGGGGCCGGGACACTGAAGCTTTCTTT. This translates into CASRGTGGRDTEAFF.

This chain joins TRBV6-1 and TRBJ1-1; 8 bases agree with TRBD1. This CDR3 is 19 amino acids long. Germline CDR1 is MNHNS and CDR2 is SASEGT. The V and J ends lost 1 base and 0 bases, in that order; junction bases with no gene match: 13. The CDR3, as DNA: TGTGCCAGCAGTGAAGTGCTGTGGGGACAGGACCTAATGAACACTGAAGCTTTCTTT. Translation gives CASSEVLWGQDLMNTEAFF.